What follows are 10 T cell receptor beta chains derived from one specimen sequenced in a study of tissue T cells after allogeneic stem cell transplantation. Repertoires were generated with immunoSEQ multiplex PCR, while TCRdb's copy carries only in-frame clones and drops some. The sample contains about 630 clones, 68% of which appear only once. Sequenced: lymph node tissue. These receptors all stem from a female BALB/c mouse in good health. MHC haplotype of the mouse line: H2-d.

To note about this clone: Mouse gene names apply. Read data end 1 residue before the CDR3 end; the end is taken from the germline J gene. Other DNA sequences in this specimen translate into the identical CDR3. The V gene is TRBV30, the J gene TRBJ2-7; TRBD2 matches at 9 bases. The CDR3 has 13 residues. Germline V lookup: CDR1 SQVVS, CDR2 ANEGSEA. The V gene end was trimmed by 1 base and the J gene end by 6 bases; junction bases not matched to a gene: 4. CDR3 DNA, as far as it was read: TGTAGTTCTAGAGCAAACTGGGGGGTTGAACAGTAC. Translated: CSSRANWGVEQY. The complete CDR3 sequence is CSSRANWGVEQYF.

This clone was detected only a few times. Genes here carry mouse names. The CDR3 end lies 1 residue beyond the end of the read and is filled in from the germline J gene. The J gene is TRBJ2-7, the V gene TRBV19; TRBD1 aligns across 7 bases. After removal of 5 bases from V and 7 bases from J, the junction contained 6 bases not matched to a gene. This CDR3 region has 12 residues. The V gene's germline CDR1 is FNHDT and CDR2 SITEND (reference sequence). The CDR3 bases that were read are TGTGCCAGCAGGAACAGGGGCGGAGAACAGTAC. This codes for CASRNRGGEQY. The whole CDR3 sequence is CASRNRGGEQYF.

This clone is a singleton in its sample. Genes here carry mouse names. The CDR3 extends 1 residue past the end of the read, so its final part is completed from the germline J gene. V gene TRBV19 combines with J gene TRBJ2-1, with 12 bases aligning to TRBD2. The germline V gene encodes CDR1 FNHDT and CDR2 SITEND (reference sequence). The CDR3 runs 13 residues. J was trimmed by 4 bases and V by 7 bases; bases with no gene match: 0. The sequenced CDR3 bases are TGTGCCAGCGGGACTGGGGGGTATGCTGAGCAGTTC. Protein sequence: CASGTGGYAEQF. The CDR3 reads in full as CASGTGGYAEQFF. The full variable domain, rest sourced from reference TRBV19 and TRBJ2-1, is GGIITQTPKFLIGQEGQKLTLKCQQNFNHDTMYWYRQDSGKGLRLIYYSITENDLQKGDLSEGYDASREKKSSFSLTVTSAQKNEMAVFLCASGTGGYAEQFFGPGTRLTVL.

Regarding this clone: Gene names are mouse gene names. The read falls 1 residue short of the CDR3 end, and the missing part is taken from the germline J gene. V gene TRBV31 combines with J gene TRBJ2-3; 7 positions agree with TRBD2. The CDR3 is 15 amino acids. Germline V CDR1 and CDR2: GKSSPN, SITVG. V shed 3 bases, J shed 1 base, and the junction held 7 bases outside the gene matches. Partial CDR3 DNA: TGTGCCTGGAGCCCAACTGGGGAGGGTGCAGAAACGCTGTAT. Encoded protein: CAWSPTGEGAETLY. The whole CDR3 region reads CAWSPTGEGAETLYF.

About this clone itself: Gene and germline names: mouse. The read ends 1 residue early relative to the CDR3; the germline J gene fills the gap. The chain carries TRBV13-3 and TRBJ1-4; TRBD1 might be the D (6 bases). Germline loops: CDR1 NNHDY, CDR2 SYVADS. The CDR3 covers 15 residues. The ends were cut back, 3 bases at V and 0 bases at J, with 9 bases in the middle. The CDR3 sequence is CASSVGTISNERLFF. The DNA read from the CDR3 is TGTGCCAGCAGTGTCGGGACAATTTCCAACGAAAGATTATTT. Variable domain in full (rest from reference TRBV13-3 and TRBJ1-4): EAAVTQSPRSKVAVTGGKVTLSCHQTNNHDYMYWYRQDTGHGLRLIHYSYVADSTEKGDIPDGYKASRPSQENFSLILELASLSQTAVYFCASSVGTISNERLFFGHGTKLSVL.

About this clone itself: Gene labels here are mouse ones. Read sequence stops 1 residue before the CDR3 end, and the germline J gene provides the missing end. V usage is TRBV5 and J usage is TRBJ2-1; 8 nucleotides match TRBD2. The CDR3 loop spans 15 amino acids. Germline V lookup: CDR1 LGHNA, CDR2 YNLKQL (reference sequence). Trimming cost V 0 bases and J 7 bases; bases outside gene matches: 5. This CDR3 is CASSQDAWGAAEQFF. The sequenced part of the CDR3 DNA is TGTGCCAGCAGCCAAGATGCCTGGGGGGCCGCTGAGCAGTTC.

Of note for this clone: All gene names here are mouse names. The read gets to within 1 residue of the CDR3 end, and the germline J gene fills in the rest. V usage is TRBV5 and J usage is TRBJ1-4; 7 bases agree with TRBD1. Germline lookup yields CDR1 LGHNA and CDR2 YNLKQL (reference sequence). V trimming: 9 bases; J trimming: 0 bases; junction bases outside the gene matches: 10. The CDR3 runs 16 residues. The CDR3 is CASSRSGTVSNERLFF. The CDR3 bases that were read are TGTGCCAGTTCGCGTTCCGGGACAGTTTCCAACGAAAGATTATTT.

This clone has a single count. Mouse gene names and germline throughout. The read ends 1 residue shy of where the CDR3 ends; the end is completed using the germline J gene. This sequence joins TRBV5 and TRBJ2-4; 8 nucleotides agree with TRBD2. The junction had 8 bases not matched to a gene; V was cut back by 0 bases and J by 0 bases. The CDR3 is made up of 18 amino acids. Germline V gene sequence: CDR1 LGHNA, CDR2 YNLKQL (reference sequence). The CDR3 DNA, read in part, is TGTGCCAGCAGCCAAGATCGGGGGGGGGCGCAGAGTCAAAACACCTTGTAC. Its translation: CASSQDRGGAQSQNTLY. The CDR3 as a whole reads CASSQDRGGAQSQNTLYF.

This clone came up once. Mouse gene names and germline throughout. The read ends 1 residue shy of where the CDR3 ends; the end is completed using the germline J gene. V is TRBV13-2 and J is TRBJ2-4; 13 positions match TRBD2. The CDR3 runs 17 residues. Trimming removed 1 base from V and 1 base from J; junction bases left unmatched: 3. In germline, CDR1 is NNHNN, CDR2 SYGAGS (reference sequence). The CDR3 loop is CASGDPGTGGGQNTLYF. The sequenced CDR3 bases are TGTGCCAGCGGTGATCCAGGGACTGGGGGGGGTCAAAACACCTTGTAC.

To note about this clone: The gene names here belong to mouse. The read ends 1 residue before the CDR3 terminus; that terminus is restored from the germline J gene. The V and J genes are TRBV5 and TRBJ2-1; D might be TRBD2 (6 bases). Trimming removed 0 bases at V and 3 bases at J, with 6 bases between. Looked up from germline, CDR1 is LGHNA and CDR2 is YNLKQL (reference sequence). The length of the CDR3 is 14 residues. The CDR3 loop is CASSQDGGYAEQFF. The sequenced part of the CDR3 DNA is TGTGCCAGCAGCCAAGATGGGGGCTATGCTGAGCAGTTC.